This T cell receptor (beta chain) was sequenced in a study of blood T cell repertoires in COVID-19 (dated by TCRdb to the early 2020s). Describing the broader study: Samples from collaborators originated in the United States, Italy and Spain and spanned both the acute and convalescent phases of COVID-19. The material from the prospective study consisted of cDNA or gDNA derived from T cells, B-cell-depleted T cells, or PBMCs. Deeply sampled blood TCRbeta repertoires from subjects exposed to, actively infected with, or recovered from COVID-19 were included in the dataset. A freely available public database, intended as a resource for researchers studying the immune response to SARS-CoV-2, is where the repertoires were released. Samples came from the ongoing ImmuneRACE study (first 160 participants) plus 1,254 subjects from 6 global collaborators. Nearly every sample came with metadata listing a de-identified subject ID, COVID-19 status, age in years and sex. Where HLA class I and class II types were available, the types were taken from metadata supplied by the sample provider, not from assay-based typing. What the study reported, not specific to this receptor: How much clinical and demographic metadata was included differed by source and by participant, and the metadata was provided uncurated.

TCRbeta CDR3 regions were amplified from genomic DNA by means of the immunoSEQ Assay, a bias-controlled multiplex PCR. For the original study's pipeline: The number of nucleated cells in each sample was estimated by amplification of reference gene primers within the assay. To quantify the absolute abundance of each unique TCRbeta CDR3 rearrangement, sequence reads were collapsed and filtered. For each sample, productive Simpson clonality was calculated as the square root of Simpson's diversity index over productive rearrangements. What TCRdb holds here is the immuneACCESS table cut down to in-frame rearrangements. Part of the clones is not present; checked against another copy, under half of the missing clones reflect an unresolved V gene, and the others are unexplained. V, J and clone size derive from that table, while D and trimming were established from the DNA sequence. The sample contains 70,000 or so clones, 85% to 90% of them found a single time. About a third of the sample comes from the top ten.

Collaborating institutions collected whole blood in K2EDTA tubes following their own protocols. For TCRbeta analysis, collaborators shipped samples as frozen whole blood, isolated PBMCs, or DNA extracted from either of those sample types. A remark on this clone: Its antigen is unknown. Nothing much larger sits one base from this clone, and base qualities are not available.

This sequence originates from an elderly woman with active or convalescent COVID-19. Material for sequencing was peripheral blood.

The nucleotides are TGTGCCAGCAGCTCGGGACAGGGGGCGCATCGGGAGACCCAGTACTTC. Translated, this is CASSSGQGAHRETQYF. In this chain, TRBV5-8 is recombined with TRBJ2-5; 12 junctional bases match TRBD1. Via the germline V gene, CDR1 is SGHTS and CDR2 YDEGEE. Inclusive of the bounding cysteine and phenylalanine, the CDR3 is 16 residues long. Here the CDR3 DNA is all that survives: 48 bases in frame from base 1. Germline trimming: 3 bases from V, 5 bases from J; junction bases outside gene matches: 8.